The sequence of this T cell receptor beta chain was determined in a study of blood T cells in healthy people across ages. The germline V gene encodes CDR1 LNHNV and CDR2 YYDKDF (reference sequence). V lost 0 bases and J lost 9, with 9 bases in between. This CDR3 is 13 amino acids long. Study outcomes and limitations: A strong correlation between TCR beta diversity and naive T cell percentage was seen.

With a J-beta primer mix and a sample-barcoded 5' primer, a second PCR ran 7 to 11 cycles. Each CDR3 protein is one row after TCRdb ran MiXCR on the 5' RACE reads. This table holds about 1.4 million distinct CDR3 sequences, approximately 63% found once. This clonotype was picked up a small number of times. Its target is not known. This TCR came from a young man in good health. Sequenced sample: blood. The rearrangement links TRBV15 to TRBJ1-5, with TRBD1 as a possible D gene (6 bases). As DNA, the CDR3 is TGTGCCACCAGCAGAGATCAGGGGTCGCCCCAGCATTTT. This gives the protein CATSRDQGSPQHF.